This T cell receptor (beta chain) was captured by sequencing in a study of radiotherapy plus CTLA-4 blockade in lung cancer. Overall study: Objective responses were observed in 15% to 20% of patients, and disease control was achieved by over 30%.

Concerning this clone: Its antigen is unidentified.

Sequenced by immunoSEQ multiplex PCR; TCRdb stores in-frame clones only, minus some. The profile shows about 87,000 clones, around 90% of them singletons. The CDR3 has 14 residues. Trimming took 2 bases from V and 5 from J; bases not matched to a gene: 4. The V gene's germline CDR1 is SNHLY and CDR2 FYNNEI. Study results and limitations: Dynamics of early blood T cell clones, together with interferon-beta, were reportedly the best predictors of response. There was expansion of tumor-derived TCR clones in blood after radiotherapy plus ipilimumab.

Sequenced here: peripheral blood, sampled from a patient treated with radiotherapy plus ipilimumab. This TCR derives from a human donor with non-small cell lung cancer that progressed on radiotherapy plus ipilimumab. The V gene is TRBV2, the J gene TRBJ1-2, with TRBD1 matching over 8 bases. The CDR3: CASSEQGAGYGYTF. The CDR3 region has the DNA TGTGCCAGCAGTGAACAGGGGGCAGGGTATGGCTACACCTTC.